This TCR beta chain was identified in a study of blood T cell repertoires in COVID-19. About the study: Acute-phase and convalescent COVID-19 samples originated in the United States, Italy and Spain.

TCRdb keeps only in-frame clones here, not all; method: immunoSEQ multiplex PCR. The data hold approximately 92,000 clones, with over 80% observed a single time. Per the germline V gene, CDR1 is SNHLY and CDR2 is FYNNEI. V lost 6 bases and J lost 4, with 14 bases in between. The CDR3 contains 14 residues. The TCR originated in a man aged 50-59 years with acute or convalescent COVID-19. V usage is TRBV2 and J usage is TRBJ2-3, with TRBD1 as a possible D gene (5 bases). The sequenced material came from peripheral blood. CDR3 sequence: CASRRKGLADTQYF. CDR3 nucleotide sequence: TGTGCCAGCAGGAGAAAGGGGTTGGCAGATACGCAGTATTTT. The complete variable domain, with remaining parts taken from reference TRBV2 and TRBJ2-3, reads EPEVTQTPSHQVTQMGQEVILRCVPISNHLYFYWYRQILGQKVEFLVSFYNNEISEKSEIFDDQFSVERPDGSNFTLKIRSTKLEDSAMYFCASRRKGLADTQYFGPGTRLTVL.